The next 3 T cell receptor beta chains were all read from a single sample in a study of identical twins. TCRdb re-called the 5' RACE reads with MiXCR, one entry per CDR3 protein. The table shows around 250,000 distinct CDR3 sequences, with 10% to 15% occurring only once. The data also belong to a second study, concerning yellow fever vaccine responses in identical twins.

Sequenced input: memory (CD45RO+) T cells sorted from blood. The source of these receptors is a woman younger than 30 in good health.

The genes are TRBV24-1 and TRBJ2-1, with 7 positions matching TRBD1. Germline CDR1 reads KGHDR; CDR2 reads SFDVKD. The CDR3 has 15 amino acids. The junction had 3 bases not matched to a gene; V was cut back by 1 base and J by 4 bases. CDR3 DNA sequence: TGTGCCACCAGTGATTTAACAGGGGATTACAATGAGCAGTTCTTC. Protein sequence: CATSDLTGDYNEQFF.

The chain uses TRBV20-1 and TRBJ2-5; 9 nucleotides agree with TRBD1. This CDR3 has 16 residues. The germline V gene encodes CDR1 DFQATT and CDR2 SNEGSKA (reference sequence). Germline trimming cut 3 bases from V and 2 bases from J; bases unmatched to any gene: 10. For the CDR3, the DNA is TGCAGTGCTAGGCCGTACGGACAGGGGACGCAAGAGACCCAGTACTTC. It specifies CSARPYGQGTQETQYF.

This clonotype was seen only a few times. In DNA form, the CDR3 reads TGTGCCACCACGGGGGCAGGGGGAGAGACCCAGTACTTC. Its protein is CATTGAGGETQYF. This chain links TRBV6-1 with TRBJ2-5; D perhaps matches TRBD1 (7 bases). Germline V gene lookup returns CDR1 MNHNS and CDR2 SASEGT. The CDR3 sequence is 13 residues long. Trimming stripped 10 bases from V and 4 bases from J, with 16 bases between.